This T cell receptor (beta chain) was identified during a study of T cells of healthy individuals. The sample holds a few counts of this clonotype. Trimming took 2 bases from V and 0 from J, leaving 10 bases between them. The CDR3 runs to 16 residues. Germline CDR1 is SGHTA and CDR2 is FQGNSA. A single record per CDR3 protein comes from TCRdb applying MiXCR to the 5' RACE reads. The top ten clones hold roughly 15% of a sample with approximately 50,000 distinct CDR3 sequences, approximately 14% of them seen once. This sequence was found in a human donor in good health. The chain links TRBV7-2 to TRBJ2-2; tentatively, D is TRBD1 (5 bases). The CDR3 region has the DNA TGTGCCAGCAGCTTAAGGGGCAGGGCGAACACCGGGGAGCTGTTTTTT. It codes for CASSLRGRANTGELFF.